This T cell receptor beta chain was observed in a study of shared clonotypes between healthy human individuals. Findings and caveats of the study: Sharing across four donors was highest in naive CD4 (roughly 5%) and lowest in memory CD8 (about 0.4%).

The CDR3 runs to 14 residues. Trimming took 0 bases from V and 3 from J, leaving 12 bases between them. Germline V gene data show CDR1 as GTSNPN and CDR2 as SVGIG (reference sequence). On this clone itself: Antigen unknown.

Sequencing was performed with immunoSEQ multiplex PCR; in TCRdb, only in-frame clones are kept and a portion is missing. Of a few million clones in the sample, about 92% were seen once. The gene calls are TRBV30 and TRBJ2-7; the D gene is possibly TRBD1 (5 bases). This receptor was obtained from a man younger than 35 in good health. The sample taken for sequencing was naive CD4+ T cells sorted from blood. The subset here: CD45RA+ positively selected. The CDR3 region is CAWSVGVSLYEQYF. CDR3 in DNA: TGTGCCTGGAGTGTAGGGGTATCCCTCTACGAGCAGTACTTC. Drawing the rest from reference TRBV30 and TRBJ2-7, the complete variable domain is SQTIHQWPATLVQPVGSPLSLECTVEGTSNPNLYWYRQAAGRGLQLLFYSVGIGQISSEVPQNLSASRPQDRQFILSSKKLLLSDSGFYLCAWSVGVSLYEQYFGPGTRLTVT.